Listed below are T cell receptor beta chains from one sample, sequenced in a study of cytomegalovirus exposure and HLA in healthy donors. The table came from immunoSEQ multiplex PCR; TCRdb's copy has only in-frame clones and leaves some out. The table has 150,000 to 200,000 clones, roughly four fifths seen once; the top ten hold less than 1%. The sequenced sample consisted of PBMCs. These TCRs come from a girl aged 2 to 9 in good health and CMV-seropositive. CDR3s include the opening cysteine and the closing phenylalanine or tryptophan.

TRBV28 CASSLLREGETQYF
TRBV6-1 CASRIQGPNTEAFF
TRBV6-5 CASSSGGTVKNEQFF
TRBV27 CASSFGLAIGQFF
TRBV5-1 CASSLQGTADTQYF
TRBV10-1 CASSEGQANTEAFF
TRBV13 CASSSHRNTEAFF
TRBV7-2 CASSIGAVSYNEQFF
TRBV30 CAWSGLRTGELFF
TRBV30 CAWRIQGVGEKLFF
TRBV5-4 CASSLSGAGANVLTF
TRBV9 CASSVGASRPEQYF
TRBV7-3 CASSLFGGRGSGANVLTF
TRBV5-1 CASSLEGVRTEAFF
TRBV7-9 CASTPQGAVQETQYF
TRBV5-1 CASSRSPTGTGATYTF
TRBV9 CASSVAKTSGSNNEQFF
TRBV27 CASSYSSPGQSAYEQYF
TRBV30 CAWRWGPGTEAFF
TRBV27 CASRPGTGLDTQYF
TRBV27 CASGRWGGTGAFF
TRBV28 CASSLDRGPKGNTEAFF
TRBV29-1 CSGDRRTSEAFF
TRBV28 CASSYTGILEAFF
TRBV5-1 CASSKGQNNEKLFF
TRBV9 CASSVKGGTSSYEQYF
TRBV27 CARLWGGGLGGYTF
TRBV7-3 CASSVDGSSGNTIYF
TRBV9 CASSVNPAGETQYF
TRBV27 CASSPLFRGAKNIQYF
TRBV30 CAWSESDRGLDQPQHF
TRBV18 CASSTNRGRTYEQYF
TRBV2 CASSEAATGPANYGYTF
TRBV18 CASSLDRESYNEQFF
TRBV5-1 CASSWGDSTDTQYF